Here is one TCR beta chain with its context. Its antigen is not identified. The sample originates from a study of cytomegalovirus exposure and HLA in healthy donors. Study results and caveats: Common viral pathogens were later found to be apparently linked to several of the most significant clusters.

PCR involved 60 Vbeta and 13 Jbeta primers. Produced via immunoSEQ multiplex PCR; TCRdb's table is partial and in-frame only. The table includes fewer than 180,000 clones, 60% to 70% detected once. The CDR3 is made up of 13 amino acids. Per germline, CDR1 SEHNR and CDR2 FQNEAQ (reference sequence). V was shortened by 7 bases and J by 2 bases, with 11 bases between the two germline ends. The TCR was taken from a woman aged 60-75 years in good health and CMV-seropositive. J is TRBJ1-1 and V is TRBV7-9; D might be TRBD1 (6 bases). Sequencing was performed on PBMCs. The CDR3 here is CASNQDSNTEAFF. CDR3 in DNA: TGTGCCAGCAATCAGGACAGTAACACTGAAGCTTTCTTT.